The 24 T cell receptor beta chains listed next were all sequenced from one sample in a study of blood T cell repertoires in COVID-19. Sequencing used immunoSEQ multiplex PCR; TCRdb keeps in-frame clones, though not all of them. Of 150,000 to 200,000 clones in the sample, approximately 86% were seen once. Sequenced sample: peripheral blood. The receptors derive from a man aged 45 to 65 with active or convalescent COVID-19.

This chain links TRBV18 with TRBJ2-1; 9 bases match TRBD1. Germline CDR1 KGHSH, CDR2 LQKENI. The CDR3 runs 14 residues. Trimming at V came to 3 bases and at J to 7 bases, leaving 4 bases not matched to a gene. The CDR3 DNA is TGTGCCAGCTCACCGGGACAGGGTGGAAATGAGCAGTTCTTC. It yields the protein CASSPGQGGNEQFF.

The V and J genes are TRBV18 and TRBJ2-2; 11 nucleotides match TRBD1. Germline V gene lookup returns CDR1 KGHSH and CDR2 LQKENI. V was pared by 1 base and J by 4 bases, with 8 bases of the junction left unmatched. The CDR3 length is 18 residues. CDR3 loop: CASSPLPGQGAGTGELFF. Written as DNA, the CDR3 is TGTGCCAGCTCACCACTTCCTGGACAGGGGGCCGGCACCGGGGAGCTGTTTTTT.

The genes are TRBV27 and TRBJ1-2, with D possibly matching TRBD1 (5 bases). The CDR3 contains 15 residues. CDR1 MNHEY and CDR2 SMNVEV come from the germline V gene (reference sequence). With 6 bases removed from V and 4 bases from J, the gap between germline ends came to 18 bases. CDR3 sequence (DNA): TGTGCCAGCAGCCCATGGGGGGGAATTACCTATGGCTACACCTTC. Translated: CASSPWGGITYGYTF.

This chain joins TRBV29-1 and TRBJ2-1, with TRBD2 matching 7 bases. The germline CDR1 and CDR2 sequences are SQVTM and ANQGSEA. V shed 4 bases, J shed 0 bases, and the junction held 6 bases outside the gene matches. CDR3 length: 15 amino acids. In DNA form, the CDR3 reads TGCAGCGTTGTCCTGGGGGGGAGCTCCTACAATGAGCAGTTCTTC. Residues: CSVVLGGSSYNEQFF.

The chain couples TRBV7-3 to TRBJ2-5, with 7 bases that match TRBD2. Trimming at V came to 2 bases and at J to 2 bases, leaving 5 bases not matched to a gene. Germline lookup yields CDR1 SGHTA and CDR2 FQGTGA. This CDR3 contains 15 residues. CDR3 DNA: TGTGCCAGCAGCTTACTATCGGGGGGTCAAGAGACCCAGTACTTC. Residues: CASSLLSGGQETQYF.

The chain uses TRBV7-9 and TRBJ2-7; TRBD1 matches at 10 bases. Germline V gene sequence: CDR1 SEHNR, CDR2 FQNEAQ (reference sequence). The CDR3 runs 15 residues. V lost 2 bases and J lost 4; bases outside the gene matches: 5. CDR3 sequence reads: CASSLPDRGRYEQYF. The DNA of the CDR3 is TGTGCCAGCAGCTTACCGGACAGGGGGAGGTACGAGCAGTACTTC.

V is TRBV4-2 and J is TRBJ1-5, with D maybe TRBD1 (6 bases). V shed 3 bases and J shed 8 bases, with 14 bases lying between them. The CDR3 is made up of 14 amino acids. CDR1 and CDR2 from the germline V gene are LGHNA and YNFKEQ. Here the CDR3 DNA reads TGTGCCAGCAGCCACCCACAGGGTGGTGAGCCCCAGCATTTT. Its protein product is CASSHPQGGEPQHF.

The chain is built from TRBV3-1 (or the pseudogene TRBV3-2) and TRBJ2-3; 15 bases are a match to TRBD2. CDR1 and CDR2 (germline): LGHDT, YNNKEL (reference sequence). The CDR3 totals 19 residues. With V trimmed by 0 bases and J by 6 bases, 10 bases remained unmatched. In DNA, the CDR3 is TGTGCCAGCAGCCAAGACCCCTGGACTAGCGGGAGGGCCGGGGATACGCAGTATTTT. Protein: CASSQDPWTSGRAGDTQYF.

V is TRBV10-3 and J is TRBJ2-6, with a weak D call TRBD1 (5 bases). Trimming removed 3 bases at V and 2 bases at J, with 8 bases between. The CDR3 covers 15 residues. Germline loops: CDR1 ENHRY, CDR2 SYGVKD. CDR3 nucleotide sequence: TGTGCCATCAGTGAAGGGGCTACTGGGGCCAACGTCCTGACTTTC. Encoded protein: CAISEGATGANVLTF.

V and J are TRBV18 and TRBJ1-5; D unresolved. The ends were cut back, 5 bases at V and 11 bases at J, with 13 bases in the middle. CDR1 is KGHSH and CDR2 is LQKENI in the germline V gene. CDR3 size: 12 residues. The CDR3 DNA follows: TGTGCCAGCTCAGGCGATTTTGGAGCCCAGCATTTT. This codes for CASSGDFGAQHF.

V and J are TRBV5-4 and TRBJ2-1; the D gene is possibly TRBD2 (7 bases). Trimming took off 3 bases at V and 0 bases at J, with 13 bases between the two ends. This CDR3 has 16 residues. Germline V gene sequence: CDR1 SGHNT, CDR2 YYREEE (reference sequence). The CDR3 bases are TGTGCCAGCAGCTCGGGGGGCGGGGGCTCCTACAATGAGCAGTTCTTC. It specifies CASSSGGGGSYNEQFF.

The rearrangement joins TRBV6-1 to TRBJ1-5, with unresolved D. The CDR3 contains 15 residues. V was pared by 0 bases and J by 1 base, with 7 bases between. Germline V gives CDR1 MNHNS, CDR2 SASEGT. Written as DNA, the CDR3 is TGTGCCAGCAGTGAAGCCGGCGGGAGCAATCAGCCCCAGCATTTT. This sequence encodes CASSEAGGSNQPQHF.

This clone turned up a few times. This rearrangement joins TRBV5-1 to TRBJ2-7; TRBD2 matches at 10 bases. Germline CDR1 and CDR2: SGHRS and YFSETQ. After removal of 2 bases from V and 6 bases from J, the junction contained 14 bases not matched to a gene. The CDR3 spans 17 residues. In nucleotides, the CDR3 is TGCGCCAGCAGCTTTGGGGGCCAGCTAGCGGGAGTACTCGAGCAGTACTTC. This gives the protein CASSFGGQLAGVLEQYF.

The rearrangement uses TRBV5-1 and TRBJ2-7, with 7 bases that match TRBD1. CDR1 and CDR2 (germline): SGHRS, YFSETQ. V lost 0 bases and J lost 3; bases outside the gene matches: 6. The CDR3 runs 15 residues. The DNA of the CDR3 is TGCGCCAGCAGCTTGGAGACAGGGTCGGGCTACGAGCAGTACTTC. Encoded protein: CASSLETGSGYEQYF.

The rearrangement uses TRBV28 and TRBJ1-5; 7 bases align to TRBD1. The length of the CDR3 is 13 residues. Losses at the gene ends were 10 bases for V and 6 bases for J; bases not matched to a gene: 9. Per germline, CDR1 MDHEN and CDR2 SYDVKM. CDR3 sequence: CATRQGNSQPQHF. As DNA, the CDR3 is TGTGCCACCCGACAGGGCAATAGTCAGCCCCAGCATTTT.

The DNA of the CDR3 is TGTGCCAGCAGCGCTTCGACTAGCATCTCTGGAAACACCATATATTTT. Amino acids: CASSASTSISGNTIYF. J is TRBJ1-3 and V is TRBV9; no firm D call. This CDR3 contains 16 residues. Germline loops: CDR1 SGDLS, CDR2 YYNGEE. Trimming stripped 3 bases from V and 0 bases from J, with 13 bases between.

This clone was seen only a few times. V usage is TRBV12-1 and J usage is TRBJ1-2. TRBV12-1 is a recognized pseudogene. The CDR3 covers 17 residues. In DNA, the CDR3 is TGTGCCAGCAGCTTTGCTGGGCGGGACCGCGGAAACTATGGCTACACCTTC. Its protein is CASSFAGRDRGNYGYTF.

V and J are TRBV28 and TRBJ2-3, with TRBD2 matching 12 bases. Germline lookup yields CDR1 MDHEN and CDR2 SYDVKM. This CDR3 contains 14 residues. V trimming: 7 bases; J trimming: 11 bases; junction bases outside the gene matches: 10. CDR3 bases: TGTGCCAGCAAAGTGACTAGCGGGAGTTTCAGGCAGTATTTT. It codes for CASKVTSGSFRQYF. The whole variable domain, remainder taken from reference TRBV28 and TRBJ2-3, is DVKVTQSSRYLVKRTGEKVFLECVQDMDHENMFWYRQDPGLGLRLIYFSYDVKMKEKGDIPEGYSVSREKKERFSLILESASTNQTSMYLCASKVTSGSFRQYFGPGTRLTVL.

The V call is TRBV4-1, the J call TRBJ2-1; 8 bases agree with TRBD1. The CDR3 is 14 amino acids. With 1 base clipped from V and 5 bases from J, the junction kept 1 base outside the gene matches. Germline CDR1 and CDR2: MGHRA and YSYEKL. The CDR3 protein is CASSQGTGNNEQFF. For the CDR3, the DNA is TGCGCCAGCAGCCAAGGGACAGGGAACAATGAGCAGTTCTTC.

The rearrangement uses TRBV5-1 and TRBJ2-5; 9 nucleotides agree with TRBD2. This CDR3 is 16 amino acids long. Trimming cost V 4 bases and J 3 bases; bases outside gene matches: 10. CDR1 and CDR2 from the germline V gene are SGHRS and YFSETQ. Here the CDR3 reads CASSTSGTSREETQYF. CDR3 sequence (DNA): TGCGCCAGCAGCACCTCCGGGACTAGCAGAGAAGAGACCCAGTACTTC.

This chain joins TRBV5-4 and TRBJ2-4, with 7 bases that match TRBD1. Trimming removed 2 bases from V and 2 bases from J; junction bases left unmatched: 4. The CDR3 loop spans 15 amino acids. Germline CDR1 and CDR2: SGHNT and YYREEE (reference sequence). The CDR3 DNA reads TGTGCCAGCAGCTTACCAGGGGGAACCAAAAACATTCAGTACTTC. Amino acid sequence: CASSLPGGTKNIQYF.

The rearrangement links TRBV5-1 to TRBJ1-1; D gene unclear. CDR3 size: 15 residues. Germline loops: CDR1 SGHRS, CDR2 YFSETQ. Trimming left V 0 bases short and J 0 bases short, with 9 bases between. The CDR3 coding sequence is TGCGCCAGCAGCTTGGGGGCAGTTATGAACACTGAAGCTTTCTTT. It is translated as CASSLGAVMNTEAFF. Supplemented by reference TRBV5-1 and TRBJ1-1, the full variable domain reads KAGVTQTPRYLIKTRGQQVTLSCSPISGHRSVSWYQQTPGQGLQFLFEYFSETQRNKGNFPGRFSGRQFSNSRSEMNVSTLELGDSALYLCASSLGAVMNTEAFFGQGTRLTVV.

This sequence joins TRBV18 and TRBJ1-1; 7 bases agree with TRBD1. Losses at the gene ends were 2 bases for V and 5 bases for J; bases not matched to a gene: 2. Germline CDR1 KGHSH, CDR2 LQKENI. This CDR3 region has 13 residues. CDR3 amino acids: CASSPKDRTEAFF. CDR3 DNA sequence: TGTGCCAGCTCACCAAAGGACAGGACTGAAGCTTTCTTT. The full variable domain, with the rest looked up from reference TRBV18 and TRBJ1-1, is NAGVMQNPRHLVRRRGQEARLRCSPMKGHSHVYWYRQLPEEGLKFMVYLQKENIIDESGMPKERFSAEFPKEGPSILRIQQVVRGDSAAYFCASSPKDRTEAFFGQGTRLTVV.

V is TRBV7-7 and J is TRBJ2-7, with 10 bases identical to TRBD1. The V segment lost 4 bases and the J segment 5 bases; nucleotides outside the gene matches: 2. Germline loops: CDR1 SSHAT, CDR2 FNYEAQ (reference sequence). The CDR3 spans 13 residues. The CDR3: CASSSGTGDEQYF. The DNA of the CDR3 is TGTGCCAGCAGCTCAGGGACAGGGGACGAGCAGTACTTC.